The 3 T cell receptor beta chains listed next were all sequenced from one sample in a study of T cells of healthy individuals. In TCRdb, the 5' RACE reads were re-called with MiXCR into one record per CDR3 protein. The sample has about 53,000 distinct CDR3 sequences, roughly 14% seen once. The receptors shown here come from a human donor in good health.

At least ten counts were recorded for this clonotype. This sequence joins TRBV7-2 and TRBJ2-7; 7 bases agree with TRBD2. The CDR3 is made up of 13 amino acids. CDR1 SGHTA and CDR2 FQGNSA come from the germline V gene. J gave up 4 bases and V 2 bases, and 2 bases lay outside the gene matches. In DNA form, the CDR3 reads TGTGCCAGCAGCTTAAACGGGAGGTACGAGCAGTACTTC. Translating it yields CASSLNGRYEQYF.

This clonotype was seen a few times. This chain joins TRBV5-1 and TRBJ2-3, with a weak D call TRBD2 (6 bases). This CDR3 contains 14 residues. V lost 1 base to trimming and J lost 4 bases, with 10 bases between them. Germline lookup yields CDR1 SGHRS and CDR2 YFSETQ. The CDR3 sequence: CASSLPSDSDTQYF. The CDR3 coding sequence is TGCGCCAGCAGCTTGCCTAGCGATTCAGATACGCAGTATTTT.

This clonotype was seen more than once but under ten times. This sequence joins TRBV6-2 or TRBV6-3 and TRBJ2-7, with no clear D. V gave up 0 bases and J gave up 3 bases, with 6 bases separating them. Germline V gives CDR1 MNHEY, CDR2 SVGEGT. The CDR3 covers 13 residues. The CDR3 DNA is TGTGCCAGCAGTTACTCTCCAAACTACGAGCAGTACTTC. Translating it yields CASSYSPNYEQYF.